The clone carrying this T cell receptor (beta chain) was seen many times. TCR beta CDR3 regions were amplified from RNA transcripts. HTBI primers were employed in a first-round RT-PCR of the TCR CDR3. TCRdb independently ran MiXCR on the multiplex PCR reads; one entry per CDR3 protein. The profile shows 650,000 to 750,000 distinct CDR3 sequences, 13% to 15% of them singletons. The data originate from a study of T cells in Graves' hyperthyroidism and ophthalmopathy. From germline, CDR1 is SGHAT and CDR2 FQNNGV. Trimming took 8 bases from V and 6 from J, leaving 11 bases between them. CDR3 length: 12 residues.

The sequencing sample was made of blood. The V and J genes are TRBV11-2 and TRBJ2-1; D could derive from TRBD1 or TRBD2 (5 bases each). The source is a woman younger than 30 with Graves' hyperthyroidism. The CDR3 region is CASGTPGNEQFF. Here the CDR3 DNA reads TGTGCCAGCGGGACCCCTGGCAATGAGCAGTTCTTC.